The TCR beta chain under discussion was sequenced for a study of cytomegalovirus exposure and HLA in healthy donors. General study findings and limits: Researchers had no immune exposure information except CMV serostatus available. Later analysis suggested most CMV-associated TCR beta chains were HLA-restricted. Across all donors, roughly uniform sequencing depth was an assumption of the presence/absence analyses. When the data were analyzed later, several of the most significant clusters appeared to be linked to common viral pathogens.

The PCR contained 60 Vbeta and 13 Jbeta primers. The protocol was immunoSEQ multiplex PCR, while the TCRdb copy is restricted to in-frame clones and leaves out a portion. The sample holds 120,000 or so clones; 81% are singletons and the top ten take about 1.7%. Worth noting for this clone: The antigen is not known.

This clonotype originated in a man aged 18 to 29 in good health and CMV-seronegative. Sequenced sample: PBMCs.

Here the CDR3 DNA reads TGTGCCAGCAGCCAAACAGCCTCCCATTCACCCCTCCACTTT. Encoded protein: CASSQTASHSPLHF. The chain carries TRBV14 and TRBJ1-6, with D hard to call. The CDR3 totals 14 residues. Between the trimmed V and J ends, which lost 2 bases and 8 bases, there was a span of 10 bases. Germline V gene sequence: CDR1 SGHDN, CDR2 FVKESK.